This T cell receptor (beta chain) was identified during a study of T cell repertoires in cytomegalovirus infection (dated by TCRdb to the late 2010s). About the study as a whole: Because public TCR beta signatures pointed to carriage of CMV infection together with the matching HLA type, the HLA type of each donor mattered for the analysis.

The sequencing machine was an Illumina HiSeq 1500. TCRdb reprocessing: public reads trimmed at Q25 with fastp, clones called with MiXCR, in-frame beta chains kept. Records with the same CDR3 protein are collapsed into one entry carrying the most frequent genes and DNA. Present in this sample are about 530,000 distinct CDR3 sequences, around 27% of which were seen just once. The biggest ten clones account for 13% of the sample. CDR1 and CDR2 are read off the germline V gene as MNHEY and SVGEGT. Including the terminal cysteine and phenylalanine, the CDR3 comprises 16 residues. Kept here is only the CDR3 DNA, which spans 48 bases and is read in frame from base 1. Compared with germline, V lacks 5 bases and J lacks 5 bases; bases without a gene match: 13. For this clonotype: Its antigen is currently not known. Within one base of it there is no much larger clone, and no base qualities were kept.

The study at large found these results: In both this cohort and an independent cohort of several hundred donors, the cumulative frequency of public TCR beta family members distinguished carriers of CMV infection plus the relevant HLA type. In the ex vivo response, HLA-C-restricted CMV-specific TCR beta clonotypes were dominant, and in two of eight donors the single most frequent clonotype came from this HLA-C-restricted group.

The receptor was isolated from a human donor in good health (CMV status not recorded). Some clones in this sample may be carry-over from other donors' samples. The chain is made from TRBV6-2 or TRBV6-3 and TRBJ2-5, with 8 central nucleotides matching TRBD2. What was sequenced was PBMCs. The CDR3 reads as follows: CASSPQSGRGGETQYF. The nucleotide sequence reads as follows: TGTGCCAGCAGTCCCCAGAGCGGGAGAGGAGGCGAGACCCAGTACTTC.